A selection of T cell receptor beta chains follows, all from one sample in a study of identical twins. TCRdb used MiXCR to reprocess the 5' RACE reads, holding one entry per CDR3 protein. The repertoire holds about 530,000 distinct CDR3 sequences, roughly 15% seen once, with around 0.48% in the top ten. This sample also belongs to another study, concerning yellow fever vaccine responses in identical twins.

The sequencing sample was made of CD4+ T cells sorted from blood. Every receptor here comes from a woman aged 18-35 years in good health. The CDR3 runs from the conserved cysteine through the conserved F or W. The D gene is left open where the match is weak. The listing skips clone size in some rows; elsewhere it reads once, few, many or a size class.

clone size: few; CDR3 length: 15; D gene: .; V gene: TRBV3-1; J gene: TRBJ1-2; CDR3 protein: CASSQERGGRGGYTF; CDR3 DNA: TGTGCCAGCAGCCAAGAGAGGGGGGGGCGCGGTGGCTACACCTTC
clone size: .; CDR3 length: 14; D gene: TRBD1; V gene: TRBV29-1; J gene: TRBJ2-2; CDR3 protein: CSVRDRDNTGELFF; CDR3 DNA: TGCAGCGTAAGAGACAGGGATAACACCGGGGAGCTGTTTTTT
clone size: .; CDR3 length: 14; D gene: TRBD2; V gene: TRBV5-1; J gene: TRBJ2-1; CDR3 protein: CASNIAGSNNEQFF; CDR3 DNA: TGCGCCAGCAACATAGCGGGAAGTAACAATGAGCAGTTCTTC
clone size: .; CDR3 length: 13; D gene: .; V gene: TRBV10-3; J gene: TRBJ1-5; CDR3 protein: CAIRGGGDQPQHF; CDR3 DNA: TGTGCCATCAGAGGCGGGGGAGATCAGCCCCAGCATTTT
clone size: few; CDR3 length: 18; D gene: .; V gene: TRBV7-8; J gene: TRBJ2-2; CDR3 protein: CASSLASWGAANTGELFF; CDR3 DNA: TGTGCCAGCAGCTTAGCTTCGTGGGGGGCCGCGAACACCGGGGAGCTGTTCTTT
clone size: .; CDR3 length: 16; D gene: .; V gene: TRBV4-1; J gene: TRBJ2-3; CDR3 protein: CASSQRWGASTDTQYF; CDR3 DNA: TGCGCCAGCAGCCAAAGATGGGGGGCAAGCACAGATACGCAGTATTTT
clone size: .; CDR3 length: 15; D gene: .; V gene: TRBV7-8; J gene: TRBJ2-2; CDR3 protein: CASRTTGRNTGELFF; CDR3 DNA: TGTGCCAGCAGGACGACTGGAAGAAACACCGGGGAGCTGTTTTTT
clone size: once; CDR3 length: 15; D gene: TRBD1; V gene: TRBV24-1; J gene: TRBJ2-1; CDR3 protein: CATSGDRGRENEQFF; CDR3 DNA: TGTGCCACCAGTGGGGACAGGGGGCGCGAAAATGAGCAGTTCTTC
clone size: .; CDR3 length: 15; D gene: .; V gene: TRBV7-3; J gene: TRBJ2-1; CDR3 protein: CASSSKDASYNEQFF; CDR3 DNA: TGTGCCAGCAGCTCTAAGGACGCCTCCTACAATGAGCAGTTCTTC
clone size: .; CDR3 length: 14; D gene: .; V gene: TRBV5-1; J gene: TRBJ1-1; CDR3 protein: CASSLAGGAAEAFF; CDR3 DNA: TGCGCCAGCAGCTTGGCCGGGGGTGCAGCTGAAGCTTTCTTT
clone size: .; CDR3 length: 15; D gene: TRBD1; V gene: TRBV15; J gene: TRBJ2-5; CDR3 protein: CATRKRAGGQETQYF; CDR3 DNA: TGTGCCACCAGAAAGAGGGCAGGGGGCCAAGAGACCCAGTACTTC
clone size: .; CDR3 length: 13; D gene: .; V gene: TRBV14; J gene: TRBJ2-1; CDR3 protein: CASSRPGGHEQFF; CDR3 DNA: TGTGCCAGCAGCCGCCCGGGGGGCCATGAGCAGTTCTTC
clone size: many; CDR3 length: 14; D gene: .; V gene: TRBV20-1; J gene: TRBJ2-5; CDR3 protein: CSARSLQGGETQYF; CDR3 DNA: TGCAGTGCCCGGAGCTTACAGGGAGGAGAGACCCAGTACTTC
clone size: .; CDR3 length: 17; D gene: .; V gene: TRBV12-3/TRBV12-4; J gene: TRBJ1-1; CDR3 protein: CASTNMGGQGIGTEAFF; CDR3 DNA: TGTGCCAGCACCAACATGGGGGGCCAGGGGATCGGCACTGAAGCTTTCTTT
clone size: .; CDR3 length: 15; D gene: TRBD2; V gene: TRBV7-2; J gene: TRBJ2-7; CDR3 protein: CASSPGGGGPYEQYF; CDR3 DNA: TGTGCCAGCAGCCCCGGGGGGGGTGGGCCCTACGAGCAGTACTTC
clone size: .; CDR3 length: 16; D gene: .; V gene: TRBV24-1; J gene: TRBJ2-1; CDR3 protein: CATSDLDTSSYNEQFF; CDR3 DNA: TGTGCCACCAGTGATTTGGACACCAGCTCCTACAATGAGCAGTTCTTC
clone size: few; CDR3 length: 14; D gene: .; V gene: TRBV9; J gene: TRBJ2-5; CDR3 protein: CASSVGWTKETQYF; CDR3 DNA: TGTGCCAGCAGCGTAGGCTGGACGAAAGAGACCCAGTACTTC
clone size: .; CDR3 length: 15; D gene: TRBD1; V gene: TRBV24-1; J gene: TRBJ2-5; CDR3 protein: CATSDFTGTEETQYF; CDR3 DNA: TGTGCCACCAGTGATTTTACCGGGACAGAAGAGACCCAGTACTTC
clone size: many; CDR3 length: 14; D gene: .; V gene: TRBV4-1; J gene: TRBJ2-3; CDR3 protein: CASSQDWGTDTQYF; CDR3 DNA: TGCGCCAGCAGCCAAGATTGGGGCACAGATACGCAGTATTTT
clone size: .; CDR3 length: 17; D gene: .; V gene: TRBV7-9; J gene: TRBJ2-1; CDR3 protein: CASSLAGRGTFYNEQFF; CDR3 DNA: TGTGCCAGCAGCTTAGCCGGTCGGGGGACGTTCTACAATGAGCAGTTCTTC
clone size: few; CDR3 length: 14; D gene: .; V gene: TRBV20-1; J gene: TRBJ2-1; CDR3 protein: CSARTVGSYNEQFF; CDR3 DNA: TGCAGTGCCCGGACAGTCGGCTCCTACAATGAGCAGTTCTTC
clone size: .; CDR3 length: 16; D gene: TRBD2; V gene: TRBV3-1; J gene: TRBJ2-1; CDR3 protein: CASSPRTSVTYNEQFF; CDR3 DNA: TGTGCCAGCAGCCCCAGGACTAGCGTCACCTACAATGAGCAGTTCTTC
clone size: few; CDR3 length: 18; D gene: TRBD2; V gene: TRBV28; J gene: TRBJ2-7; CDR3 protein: CASSPPGLAGAQRDEQYF; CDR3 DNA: TGTGCCAGCAGTCCTCCGGGACTAGCGGGAGCGCAGAGGGACGAGCAGTACTTC
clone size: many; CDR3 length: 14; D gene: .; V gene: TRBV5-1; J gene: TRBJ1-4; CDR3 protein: CASSLGQGGEKLFF; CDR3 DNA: TGTGCCAGCAGCTTGGGGCAGGGAGGGGAAAAACTGTTTTTT
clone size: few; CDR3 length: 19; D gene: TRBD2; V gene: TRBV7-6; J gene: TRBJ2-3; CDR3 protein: CASSLGSASGSRVTDTQYF; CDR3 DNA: TGTGCCAGCAGCTTAGGATCGGCTAGCGGGAGCCGGGTCACAGATACGCAGTATTTT
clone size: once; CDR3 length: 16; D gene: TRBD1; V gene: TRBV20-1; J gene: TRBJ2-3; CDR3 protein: CSAITGTDDWGDTQYF; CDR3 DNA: TGCAGTGCGATAACTGGGACAGACGACTGGGGAGATACGCAGTATTTT
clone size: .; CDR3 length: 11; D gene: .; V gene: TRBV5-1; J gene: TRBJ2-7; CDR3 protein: CASSWGEEQYF; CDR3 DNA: TGCGCCAGCAGCTGGGGGGAGGAGCAGTACTTC
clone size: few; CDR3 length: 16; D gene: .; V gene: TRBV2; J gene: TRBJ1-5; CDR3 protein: CASSEDLVTHNQPQHF; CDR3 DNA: TGTGCCAGCAGTGAAGACTTAGTAACACACAATCAGCCCCAGCATTTT
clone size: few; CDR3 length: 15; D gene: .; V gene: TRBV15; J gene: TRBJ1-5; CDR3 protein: CATSRGLGFNQPQHF; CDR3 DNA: TGTGCCACCAGCAGAGGCTTGGGGTTCAATCAGCCCCAGCATTTT
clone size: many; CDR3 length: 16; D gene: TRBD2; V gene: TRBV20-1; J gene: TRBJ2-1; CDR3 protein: CSARGPTSPNLDEQFF; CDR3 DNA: TGCAGTGCTAGAGGTCCGACTAGCCCAAACCTCGATGAGCAGTTCTTC
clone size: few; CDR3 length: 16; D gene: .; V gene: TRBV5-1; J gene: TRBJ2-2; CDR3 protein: CASTNPPGWGTGELFF; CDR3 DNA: TGCGCCAGCACCAACCCACCTGGCTGGGGGACCGGGGAGCTGTTTTTT
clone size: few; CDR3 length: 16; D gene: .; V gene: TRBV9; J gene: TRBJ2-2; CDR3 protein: CASSVVPSVNTGELFF; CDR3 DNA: TGTGCCAGCAGCGTAGTCCCTAGCGTGAACACCGGGGAGCTGTTTTTT
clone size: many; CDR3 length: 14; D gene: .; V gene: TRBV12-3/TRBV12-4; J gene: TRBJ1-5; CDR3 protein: CASSPRALNQPQHF; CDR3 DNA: TGTGCCAGCAGTCCCCGGGCGCTTAATCAGCCCCAGCATTTT
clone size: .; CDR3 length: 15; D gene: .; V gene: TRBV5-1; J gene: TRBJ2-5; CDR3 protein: CASSLGQTGWKTQYF; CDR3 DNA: TGCGCCAGCAGCTTGGGTCAGACAGGCTGGAAGACCCAGTACTTC
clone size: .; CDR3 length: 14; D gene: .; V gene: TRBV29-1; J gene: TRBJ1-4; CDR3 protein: CSVEAIQGPEKLFF; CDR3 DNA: TGCAGCGTTGAAGCAATCCAGGGTCCGGAAAAACTGTTTTTT
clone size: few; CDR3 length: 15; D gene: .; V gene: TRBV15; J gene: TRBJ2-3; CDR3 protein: CATSSRGANTDTQYF; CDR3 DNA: TGTGCCACCAGCAGCCGCGGGGCTAACACAGATACGCAGTATTTT
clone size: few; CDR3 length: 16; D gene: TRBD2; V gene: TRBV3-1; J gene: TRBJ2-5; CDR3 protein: CASSPLRVAGTSTQYF; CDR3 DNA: TGTGCCAGCAGCCCCCTGAGGGTAGCGGGGACCTCGACCCAGTACTTC
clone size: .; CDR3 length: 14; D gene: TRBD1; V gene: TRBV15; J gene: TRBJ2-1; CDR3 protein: CATSRGGQGGEQFF; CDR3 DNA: TGTGCCACCAGCAGAGGGGGACAGGGGGGTGAGCAGTTCTTC
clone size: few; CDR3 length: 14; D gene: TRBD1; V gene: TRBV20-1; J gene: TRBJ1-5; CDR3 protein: CSVGQGATNQPQHF; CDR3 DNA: TGCAGTGTAGGACAGGGGGCGACCAATCAGCCCCAGCATTTT
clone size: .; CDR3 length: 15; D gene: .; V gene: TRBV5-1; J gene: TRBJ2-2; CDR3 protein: CASSLDSSNTGELFF; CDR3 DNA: TGCGCCAGCAGCTTAGACAGCTCGAACACCGGGGAGCTGTTTTTT
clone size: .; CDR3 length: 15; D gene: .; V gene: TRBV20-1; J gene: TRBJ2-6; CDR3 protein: CSATGVDSGANVLTF; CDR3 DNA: TGCAGTGCTACCGGGGTGGACTCTGGGGCCAACGTCCTGACTTTC
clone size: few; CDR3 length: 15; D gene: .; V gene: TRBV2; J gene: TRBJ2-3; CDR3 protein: CATRGRLKSTDTQYF; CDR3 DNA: TGTGCCACCAGGGGCCGACTCAAGAGCACAGATACGCAGTATTTT
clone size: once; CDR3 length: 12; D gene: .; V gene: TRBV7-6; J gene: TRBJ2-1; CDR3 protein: CASSLEAAEQFF; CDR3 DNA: TGTGCCAGCAGCTTAGAGGCAGCTGAGCAGTTCTTC
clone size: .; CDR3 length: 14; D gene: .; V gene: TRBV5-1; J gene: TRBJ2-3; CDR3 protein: CASSMGQHTDTQYF; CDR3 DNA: TGCGCCAGCAGCATGGGACAACACACAGATACGCAGTATTTT
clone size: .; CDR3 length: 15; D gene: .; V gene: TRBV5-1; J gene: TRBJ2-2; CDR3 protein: CASSVDSSNTGELFF; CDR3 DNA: TGCGCCAGCAGCGTGGACAGTTCGAACACCGGGGAGCTGTTTTTT
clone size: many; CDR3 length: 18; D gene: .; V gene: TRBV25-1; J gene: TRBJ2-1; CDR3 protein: CASSEEIREPSSYNEQFF; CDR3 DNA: TGTGCCAGCAGTGAAGAAATCCGGGAGCCCTCGTCCTACAATGAGCAGTTCTTC
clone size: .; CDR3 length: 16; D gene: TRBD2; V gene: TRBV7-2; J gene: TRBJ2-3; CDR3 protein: CASSIGLAVSFDTQYF; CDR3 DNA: TGTGCCAGCAGCATAGGACTAGCGGTTAGTTTTGATACGCAGTATTTT
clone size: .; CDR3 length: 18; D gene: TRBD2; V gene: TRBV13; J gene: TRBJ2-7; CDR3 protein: CACSWGLAGGTRRNEQYF; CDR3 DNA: TGTGCCTGCAGCTGGGGACTAGCGGGAGGGACCCGGCGAAACGAGCAGTACTTC